This T cell receptor beta chain was profiled in a study of blood T cells in healthy people across ages. Study-wide findings and caveats: Estimates of diversity drawn from one million T cells were considered underestimates. Naive T cell percentage and TCR beta diversity correlated strongly.

Worth noting for this clonotype: Antigen unknown.

Next came a second PCR, run for about 6 to 11 cycles, which used a sample-barcoded 5' primer along with a J-beta primer mix. One entry per CDR3 protein results from TCRdb running MiXCR on the 5' RACE reads. Here the sample spans about a million distinct CDR3 sequences, just over 50% being singletons. The sample, around 10 milliliters of peripheral blood, was drawn from each donor. From germline, CDR1 is DFQATT and CDR2 SNEGSKA (reference sequence). The length of the CDR3 is 15 residues. Sequencing used blood. The TCR sequence derives from a woman aged 55 to 70 in good health. V is TRBV20-1 and J is TRBJ2-4, with 8 bases that match TRBD1. Gene TRBJ2-5 matches the end of the DNA better, so the J call may be wrong. The CDR3 region is CSARAQTGAQETQYF. CDR3 nucleotide sequence: TGCAGTGCTAGAGCTCAGACAGGGGCCCAAGAGACCCAGTACTTC.